This entry lists 10 T cell receptor beta chains sequenced from one sample in a study of somatic mutations in cytotoxic T cells in rheumatoid arthritis. Assay: immunoSEQ multiplex PCR; the TCRdb copy retains only in-frame clones and omits some. The data show about 6,700 clones, roughly 75% seen once. Material for sequencing was CD8+ T cells sorted from blood. The receptors come from a woman aged 55-75 years in good health.

This clone was counted a few times. This sequence joins TRBV10-2 and TRBJ2-5; 7 nucleotides line up with TRBD1. Germline V gene data show CDR1 as WSHSY and CDR2 as SAAADI. The CDR3 loop spans 14 amino acids. V gave up 1 base and J gave up 5 bases; unmatched junction bases: 4. In nucleotides, the CDR3 is TGCGCCAGCAGTGAGTTCCAGGGGGTTGAGACCCAGTACTTC. Its translation is CASSEFQGVETQYF.

The chain employs TRBV9 and TRBJ1-1; D is unresolved. The CDR3 sequence is 16 residues long. Trimming stripped 0 bases from V and 1 base from J, with 13 bases between. From germline, CDR1 is SGDLS and CDR2 YYNGEE. CDR3 amino acids: CASSVGGVGRNTEAFF. The CDR3 DNA reads as TGTGCCAGCAGCGTAGGCGGGGTGGGTAGGAACACTGAAGCTTTCTTT.

The chain employs TRBV7-9 and TRBJ2-7, with TRBD1 matching 8 bases. V shed 5 bases, J shed 0 bases, and the junction held 6 bases outside the gene matches. This CDR3 is built from 15 residues. Germline CDR1 is SEHNR and CDR2 is FQNEAQ (reference sequence). The CDR3 DNA reads as TGTGCCAGCAGCCATTGGACAGGGAGCTCCTACGAGCAGTACTTC. Protein sequence: CASSHWTGSSYEQYF.

The gene calls are TRBV7-2 and TRBJ2-1, with D perhaps TRBD1 (5 bases). Trimming left V 5 bases short and J 8 bases short, with 19 bases between. Germline V CDR1 and CDR2: SGHTA, FQGNSA. This CDR3 region has 15 residues. CDR3 nucleotides: TGTGCCAGCAGCCCACGGGCCTATCAGGGCCATGAGCAGTTCTTC. Translating gives CASSPRAYQGHEQFF.

This clone was counted between two and nine times. The chain carries TRBV4-3 and TRBJ2-2, with D maybe TRBD1 (5 bases). CDR3 length equals 15 residues. Germline loops: CDR1 LGHNA, CDR2 YSLEER. Trimming removed 1 base from V and 4 bases from J, with 10 bases in between. The CDR3 is CASSQGQGSTGELFF. For the CDR3, the DNA is TGCGCCAGCAGCCAAGGGCAGGGTTCCACCGGGGAGCTGTTTTTT.

The rearrangement links TRBV4-1 to TRBJ1-1; 7 bases agree with TRBD1. Per germline, CDR1 MGHRA and CDR2 YSYEKL. The length of the CDR3 is 12 residues. V trimming: 4 bases; J trimming: 6 bases; junction bases outside the gene matches: 2. CDR3 nucleotide sequence: TGCGCCAGCAGCCTAGACAGGGCTGAAGCTTTCTTT. This codes for CASSLDRAEAFF.

The rearrangement links TRBV2 to TRBJ1-4, with a tentative D call TRBD1 (6 bases). The CDR3 spans 14 residues. The ends were cut back, 7 bases at V and 6 bases at J, with 15 bases in the middle. The V gene's germline CDR1 is SNHLY and CDR2 FYNNEI. DNA of the CDR3: TGTGCCAGCATGGGGGGGCAGAGTCATGAAAAACTGTTTTTT. This gives the protein CASMGGQSHEKLFF.

The DNA for the CDR3 is TGTGCCAGCAGTCCTCCACAGGGCCCCTACGAGCAGTACTTC. Protein: CASSPPQGPYEQYF. V and J are TRBV9 and TRBJ2-5, with D possibly matching TRBD1 (6 bases). The J call is uncertain, as TRBJ2-7 better fits the DNA end. Germline CDR1 reads SGDLS; CDR2 reads YYNGEE. This CDR3 is built from 14 residues.

V and J are TRBV7-6 and TRBJ1-1; 8 bases are a match to TRBD1. The CDR3 runs 14 residues. Trimming at V came to 1 base and at J to 7 bases, leaving 5 bases not matched to a gene. CDR1 is SGHVS, CDR2 FNYEAQ, per germline. The CDR3 is CASSLGRGLDEAFF. DNA of the CDR3: TGTGCCAGCAGCTTAGGCAGGGGGCTAGATGAAGCTTTCTTT.

The chain couples TRBV18 to TRBJ2-1, with TRBD2 as a possible D gene (6 bases). The CDR3 spans 16 residues. The V and J ends lost 0 bases and 1 base respectively, with 10 bases between them. Germline V gene lookup returns CDR1 KGHSH and CDR2 LQKENI. CDR3 DNA sequence: TGTGCCAGCTCACCACCGAGGGGAGGTTCCTACAATGAGCAGTTCTTC. This sequence encodes CASSPPRGGSYNEQFF.